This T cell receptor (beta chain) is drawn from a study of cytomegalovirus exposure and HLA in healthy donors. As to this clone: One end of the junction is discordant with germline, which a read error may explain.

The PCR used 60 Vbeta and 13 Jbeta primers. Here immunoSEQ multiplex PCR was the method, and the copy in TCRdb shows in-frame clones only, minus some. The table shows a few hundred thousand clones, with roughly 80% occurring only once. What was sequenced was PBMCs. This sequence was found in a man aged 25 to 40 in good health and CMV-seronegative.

The CDR3 loop is CASSWGLTGASVLTF. CDR3 coding DNA: TGTGCCAGCAGCTGGGGGCTGACTGGGGCCAGCGTCCTGACTTTC. The genes are TRBV5-5 and TRBJ2-6, with D maybe TRBD1 (6 bases). The germline V gene has CDR1 SGHKS and CDR2 YYEKEE (reference sequence). The CDR3 contains 15 residues.